This T cell receptor beta chain was identified in a study of T-cell reconstitution after alpha-beta-depleted transplantation in children. Researchers prepared the TCRbeta library using unique molecular identifiers, the study reports. In TCRdb, the PCR reads were re-called with MiXCR into one record per CDR3 protein. There are about 500,000 distinct CDR3 sequences in the sample; roughly 10% occur only once, and approximately 15% lies in the top ten. This clonotype appeared a few times. The source material was PBMCs, mostly from graft donor cells, sampled 180 days after TCRalphabeta/CD19-depleted stem cell transplant. The clonotype was recovered from a female patient between 2 and 15 years old who had a stem cell transplant for aplastic anemia, so the T cells may come from the graft donor.

This CDR3 reads CRGTGTSSYNEQFF. Written as DNA, the CDR3 is TGCAGGGGGACCGGGACTAGCTCTTACAATGAGCAGTTCTTC. The chain combines TRBV20-1 with TRBJ2-1, with TRBD2 matching over 9 bases. The CDR3 length is 14 residues. From germline, CDR1 is DFQATT and CDR2 SNEGSKA (reference sequence).